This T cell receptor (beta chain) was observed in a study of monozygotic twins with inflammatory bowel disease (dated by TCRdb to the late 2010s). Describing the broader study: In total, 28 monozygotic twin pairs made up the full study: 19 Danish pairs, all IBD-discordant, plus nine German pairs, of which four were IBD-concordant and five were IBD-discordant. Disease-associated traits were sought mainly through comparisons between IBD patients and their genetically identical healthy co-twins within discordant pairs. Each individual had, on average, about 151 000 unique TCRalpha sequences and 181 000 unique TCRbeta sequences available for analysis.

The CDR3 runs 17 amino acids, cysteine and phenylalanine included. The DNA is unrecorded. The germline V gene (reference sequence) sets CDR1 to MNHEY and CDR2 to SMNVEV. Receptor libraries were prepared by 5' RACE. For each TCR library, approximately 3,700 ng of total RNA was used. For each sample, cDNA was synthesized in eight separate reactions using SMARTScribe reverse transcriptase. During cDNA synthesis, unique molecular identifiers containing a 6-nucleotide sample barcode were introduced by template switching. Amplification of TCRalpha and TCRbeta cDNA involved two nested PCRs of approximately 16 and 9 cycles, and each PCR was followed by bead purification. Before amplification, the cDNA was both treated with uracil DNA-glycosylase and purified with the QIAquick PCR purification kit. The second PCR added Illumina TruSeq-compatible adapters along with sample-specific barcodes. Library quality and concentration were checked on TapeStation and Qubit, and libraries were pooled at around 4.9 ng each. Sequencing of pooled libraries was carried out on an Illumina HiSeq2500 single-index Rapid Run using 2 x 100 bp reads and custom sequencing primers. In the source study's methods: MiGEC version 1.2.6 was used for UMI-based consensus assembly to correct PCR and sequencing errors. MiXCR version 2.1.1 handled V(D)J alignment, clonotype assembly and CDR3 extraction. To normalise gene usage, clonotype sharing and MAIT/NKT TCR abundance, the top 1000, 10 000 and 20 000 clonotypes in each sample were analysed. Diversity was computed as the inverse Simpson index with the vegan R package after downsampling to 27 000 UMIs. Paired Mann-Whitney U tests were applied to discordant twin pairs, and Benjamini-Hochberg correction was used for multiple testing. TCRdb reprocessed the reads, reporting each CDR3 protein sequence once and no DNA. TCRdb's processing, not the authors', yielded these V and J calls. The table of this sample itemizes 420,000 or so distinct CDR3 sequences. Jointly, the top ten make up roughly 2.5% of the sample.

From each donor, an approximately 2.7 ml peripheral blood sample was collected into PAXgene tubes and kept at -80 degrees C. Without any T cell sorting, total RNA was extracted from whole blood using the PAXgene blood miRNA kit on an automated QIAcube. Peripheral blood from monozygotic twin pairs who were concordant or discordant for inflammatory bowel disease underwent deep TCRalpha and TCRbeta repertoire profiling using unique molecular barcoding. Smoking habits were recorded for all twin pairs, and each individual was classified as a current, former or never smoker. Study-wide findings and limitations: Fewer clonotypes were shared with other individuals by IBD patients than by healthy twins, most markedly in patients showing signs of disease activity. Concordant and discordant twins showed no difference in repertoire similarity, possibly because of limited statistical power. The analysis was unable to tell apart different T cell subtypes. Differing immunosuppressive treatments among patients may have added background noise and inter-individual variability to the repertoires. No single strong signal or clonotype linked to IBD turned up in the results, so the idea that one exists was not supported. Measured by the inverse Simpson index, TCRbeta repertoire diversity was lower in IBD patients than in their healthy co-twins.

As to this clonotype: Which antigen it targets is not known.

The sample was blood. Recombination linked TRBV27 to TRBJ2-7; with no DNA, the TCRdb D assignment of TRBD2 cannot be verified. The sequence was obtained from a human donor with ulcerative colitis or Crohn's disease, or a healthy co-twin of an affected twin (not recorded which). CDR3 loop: CASSLNTGTSGSYEQYF.